The following is a T cell receptor (beta chain) sequence with its context. The sample originates from a study of blood T cell repertoires in COVID-19. Germline assignment: CDR1 SGHDN and CDR2 FVKESK. The CDR3 sequence is 18 residues long. With V trimmed by 0 bases and J by 2 bases, 10 bases remained unmatched. The repertoire was sequenced with immunoSEQ multiplex PCR; TCRdb's copy has only in-frame clones and lacks some. The sample lists about 220,000 clones; 80% to 85% were seen once. This chain uses TRBV14 with TRBJ2-3; 8 positions agree with TRBD2. Sequencing input: peripheral blood. This TCR came from a woman between 55 and 75 years old with acute or convalescent COVID-19. CDR3 sequence (DNA): TGTGCCAGCAGCCAAGAACCGGGGGGGCCCACGTACACAGATACGCAGTATTTT. It codes for CASSQEPGGPTYTDTQYF. Full variable domain (remainder filled in from reference TRBV14 and TRBJ2-3): EAGVTQFPSHSVIEKGQTVTLRCDPISGHDNLYWYRRVMGKEIKFLLHFVKESKQDESGMPNNRFLAERTGGTYSTLKVQPAELEDSGVYFCASSQEPGGPTYTDTQYFGPGTRLTVL.